A selection of T cell receptor beta chains follows, all from one sample in a study of CD8 T cells in Susac syndrome. Via MiXCR, TCRdb re-called the immunoSEQ multiplex PCR reads, giving one row per CDR3 protein. Of around 140,000 distinct CDR3 sequences in the sample, 85% to 95% are singletons; the top ten hold about 0.11%. The sample comprised CD4+ T cells from PBMCs. The receptors were gathered from a human donor with multiple sclerosis. The CDR3 runs from the conserved cysteine through the conserved F or W. A D gene is named only where the DNA matches it firmly.

NA	TRBJ2-5	TRBV29-1	12	TGCAGCGTTGAAAAGGGGTCGAGGGACCAGTACTTC	CSVEKGSRDQYF
TRBD1	TRBJ2-7	TRBV9	15	TGTGCCAGCAGCGGCAAGGACAGGGGTAGAGACGAGCAGTACTTC	CASSGKDRGRDEQYF
TRBD1	TRBJ1-4	TRBV20-1	16	TGCAGTGCTAATCCCCGGGACAGGGGGCTCGGGGAAAAACTGTTTTTT	CSANPRDRGLGEKLFF
NA	TRBJ2-3	TRBV5-1	15	TGCGCCAGCAGCTTGAGGGGGATATACACAGATACGCAGTATTTT	CASSLRGIYTDTQYF
NA	TRBJ2-4	TRBV11-1	15	TGTGCCAGCAGCAGCACCGACAGAGCCAAAAACATTCAGTACTTC	CASSSTDRAKNIQYF
NA	TRBJ2-5	TRBV20-1	11	TGCAGTGCCAGGATGGGAGAGACCCAGTACTTC	CSARMGETQYF
TRBD1	TRBJ2-1	TRBV20-1	14	TGCAGTGCTATCCGGGACAGGGAGGTAAATGAGCAGTTCTTC	CSAIRDREVNEQFF
NA	TRBJ1-2	TRBV5-1	12	TGCGCCAGCACGGGCGGAAACTATGGCTACACCTTC	CASTGGNYGYTF
NA	TRBJ1-2	TRBV12-3/TRBV12-4	12	TGTGCCAGCAGTTTGGTGGGAGGAGGCTACACCTTC	CASSLVGGGYTF
TRBD2	TRBJ2-7	TRBV4-1	18	TGCGCCAGCAGCCAAGAGGGGTTAGCGGGAGGAACTACCTACGAGCAGTACTTC	CASSQEGLAGGTTYEQYF
NA	TRBJ2-2	TRBV27	14	TGTGCCAGCAGTTTTCAGGGGAGTTCCGGGGAGCTGTTTTTT	CASSFQGSSGELFF
TRBD1	TRBJ1-4	TRBV9	17	TGTGCCAGCAGCGTAGATGGCAGGGGGGCAACTAATGAAAAACTGTTTTTT	CASSVDGRGATNEKLFF
NA	TRBJ2-7	TRBV21-1	11	TGTGCCAGCACTGTAGCCTACGAGCAGTACTTC	CASTVAYEQYF
TRBD1	TRBJ1-2	TRBV29-1	14	TGCAGCGTAGAAGGACAGGGTCAAAACTATGGCTACACCTTC	CSVEGQGQNYGYTF
NA	TRBJ1-5	TRBV4-1	14	TGCGCCAGCACACCCCAGAGGGGCAATCAGCCCCAGCATTTT	CASTPQRGNQPQHF
TRBD1	TRBJ1-1	TRBV20-1	15	TGCAGTGTTTATAACCCTCGACAGGGGAACACTGAAGCTTTCTTT	CSVYNPRQGNTEAFF
TRBD1	TRBJ1-1	TRBV12-3/TRBV12-4	13	TGTGCCAGCAGTCCCGACAGGGTGACTGAAGCTTTCTTT	CASSPDRVTEAFF
TRBD2	TRBJ2-5	TRBV30	16	TGTGCCTGGAGTCCGGACTTACTAGCGGCCCAAGAGACCCAGTACTTC	CAWSPDLLAAQETQYF
NA	TRBJ2-5	TRBV20-1	13	TGCAGTGCACGTCCTACAGGGTTGGAGACCCAGTACTTC	CSARPTGLETQYF
NA	TRBJ1-2	TRBV5-4	16	TGTGCCAGCAGTCGATATTCGTCAGGAGGGGACTATGGCTACACCTTC	CASSRYSSGGDYGYTF
NA	TRBJ2-1	TRBV2	15	TGTGCCAGCCAACGTGACATCAGCTCCTACAATGAGCAGTTCTTC	CASQRDISSYNEQFF
NA	TRBJ2-5	TRBV11-2	11	TGTGCCAGCAGCCAAGCGAGGGCCCAGTACTTC	CASSQARAQYF